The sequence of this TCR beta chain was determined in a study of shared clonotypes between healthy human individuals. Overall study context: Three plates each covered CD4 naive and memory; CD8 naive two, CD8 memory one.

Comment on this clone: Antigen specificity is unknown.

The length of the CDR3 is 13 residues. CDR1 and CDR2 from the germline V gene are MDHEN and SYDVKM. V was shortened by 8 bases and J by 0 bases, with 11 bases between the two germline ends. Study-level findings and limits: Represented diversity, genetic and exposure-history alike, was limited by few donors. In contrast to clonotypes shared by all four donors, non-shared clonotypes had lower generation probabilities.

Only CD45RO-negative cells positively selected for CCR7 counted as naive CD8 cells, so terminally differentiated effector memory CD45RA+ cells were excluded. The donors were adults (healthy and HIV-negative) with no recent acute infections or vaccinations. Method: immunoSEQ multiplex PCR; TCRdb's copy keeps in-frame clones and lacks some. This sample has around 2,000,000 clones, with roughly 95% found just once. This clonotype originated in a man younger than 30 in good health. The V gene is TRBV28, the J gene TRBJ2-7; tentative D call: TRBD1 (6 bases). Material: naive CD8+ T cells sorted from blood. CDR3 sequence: CASRDKSSYEQYF. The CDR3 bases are TGTGCCAGCCGGGACAAGAGCTCCTACGAGCAGTACTTC.